This is a list of T cell receptor beta chains from one sample in a study of CD8 T cells in Susac syndrome. TCRdb reprocessed the immunoSEQ multiplex PCR reads with MiXCR, giving one entry per CDR3 protein. Here the sample spans about 240,000 distinct CDR3 sequences, 96% being singletons. Sequencing was carried out using CD4+ T cells from PBMCs. The receptors here all came from a human donor with Susac syndrome. The CDR3 runs from the conserved cysteine through the conserved F or W. The D gene is left open where the match is weak. The size entry is marked missing in some rows and otherwise reads once, few, many or a size class.

.	TRBV12-3/TRBV12-4	TRBJ2-7	.	TGTGCCAGCAGCCCTAACTACCTCGGGGAGCAGTACTTC	CASSPNYLGEQYF
TRBD2	TRBV30	TRBJ2-3	.	TGTGCCCACGACCGGACTAGCGGGAGAGAGAGCACAGATACGCAGTATTTT	CAHDRTSGRESTDTQYF
.	TRBV2	TRBJ1-1	.	TGTGCCAGCAGTGAAGAGGGGGGGGCGTACACTGAAGCTTTCTTT	CASSEEGGAYTEAFF
TRBD1	TRBV29-1	TRBJ2-2	.	TGCAGCGTACGGCGGACAGGGAACACCGGGGAGCTGTTTTTT	CSVRRTGNTGELFF
TRBD1	TRBV9	TRBJ2-7	.	TGTGCCAGTTCTCCCATTCCGGGACAGGGTTCCTACGAGCAGTACTTC	CASSPIPGQGSYEQYF
.	TRBV20-1	TRBJ2-3	.	TGCAGTGCTAGCTGGGGTTTGGATACGCAGTATTTT	CSASWGLDTQYF
.	TRBV30	TRBJ2-1	.	TGTGCCTGGAGTAGCCGCTGCTCCTACAATGAGCAGTTCTTC	CAWSSRCSYNEQFF
.	TRBV2	TRBJ2-3	.	TGTGCCAGCACTTTATCGCGGAGAAGCACAGATACGCAGTATTTT	CASTLSRRSTDTQYF
.	TRBV28	TRBJ1-2	.	TGTGCCAGCAGTTTCATCCATGCTAACTATGGCTACACCTTC	CASSFIHANYGYTF
.	TRBV29-1	TRBJ2-3	.	TGCAGCGTTGAAGGGGAAGGGGGGTGGACAGATACGCAGTATTTT	CSVEGEGGWTDTQYF
.	TRBV20-1	TRBJ2-5	.	TGCAGTGCTTACATTGGGGGGACCCAGTACTTC	CSAYIGGTQYF
.	TRBV21-1	TRBJ2-5	.	TGTGCCAGCAGCACTCGACCCGAGGGTCGGGAGACCCAGTACTTC	CASSTRPEGRETQYF
.	TRBV19	TRBJ2-3	.	TGTGCCAGTACCCCGACATCGCCCAAGGGAGATACGCAGTATTTT	CASTPTSPKGDTQYF
.	TRBV5-1	TRBJ2-7	.	TGCGCCAGCAGCTTCTATTCCGGGACTGAGACCTACGAGCAGTACTTC	CASSFYSGTETYEQYF
.	TRBV2	TRBJ2-1	.	TGTGCCAGCAGTGGGGTCAATGAGCAGTTCTTC	CASSGVNEQFF
.	TRBV7-2	TRBJ2-3	.	TGTGCCAGCAGCTTGAGGTGGCTCTCCCACACAGATACGCAGTATTTT	CASSLRWLSHTDTQYF
.	TRBV4-1	TRBJ2-7	once	TGCGCCAGCAGCCCAGGCCCCACAGGGACTCGCGAGCAGTACTTC	CASSPGPTGTREQYF
TRBD2	TRBV30	TRBJ2-5	.	TGTGCCTGGGGACTAGCGGGAGGGCCGGAGACCCAGTACTTC	CAWGLAGGPETQYF
TRBD2	TRBV12-3/TRBV12-4	TRBJ2-7	once	TGTGCCAGCAGTTTAGGGGGTAGCGGGTCACCCTACGAGCAGTACTTC	CASSLGGSGSPYEQYF
.	TRBV19	TRBJ2-5	.	TGTGCCAGTAGTATATCTTACGAGACCCAGTACTTC	CASSISYETQYF